The sequence of this TCR beta chain was determined in a study of molecular identifiers for immune sequencing clone quantification. Study information: Within a replicate experiment, RNA obtained from either approximately 20,000 or 98,000 naive CD8 cells was divided into five aliquots, and four of those aliquots were then sequenced.

Study outcomes and limitations: Reports indicate spiked Jurkat TCR RNA from one cell could be found among one million naive cells.

TCRdb independently ran MiXCR on the PCR reads; one entry per CDR3 protein. The data show 400,000 to 600,000 distinct CDR3 sequences, about a fifth seen once. This CDR3 is 16 amino acids long. After removal of 3 bases from V and 2 bases from J, the junction contained 6 bases not matched to a gene. Looked up from germline, CDR1 is MGHRA and CDR2 is YSYEKL. This clonotype occurred many times. Its antigen is undetermined. This chain joins TRBV4-1 and TRBJ2-3; TRBD2 matches 9 bases. This TCR was recovered from a human donor in good health. Some libraries in this study had Jurkat cell RNA spiked in. The sequencing input was naive CD8+ T cells from blood, with Jurkat cell RNA spiked in. The subset here: FACS-sorted CD8+CD4-CCR7+CD45RA+ naive T cells. CDR3 nucleotide sequence: TGCGCCAGCAGCCAGACCGTAGCGGGGGTCACAGATACGCAGTATTTT. Amino acids: CASSQTVAGVTDTQYF.